These T cell receptor beta chains were read from a single sample in a study of PD-L1 blockade in urothelial cancer. Only in-frame clones appear in the TCRdb table, and some are missing; sequencing was by immunoSEQ multiplex PCR. The repertoire holds tens of thousands of clones, with roughly 85% as singletons. The input for sequencing was PBMCs, taken around atezolizumab (anti-PD-L1) treatment. The origin of the receptors is a woman between 55 and 75 years old with urothelial cancer. Both conserved end residues are part of each CDR3. D genes are given only for firm matches. Size is omitted from some rows. Given values are once, few, many or a class for expanded clones.

d_call j_call clone_size v_call cdr3_nt cdr3_aa
TRBD2 TRBJ2-2 once TRBV28 TGTGCCAGCAGTTTTGAGCGGGGACTGAACACCGGGGAGCTGTTTTTT CASSFERGLNTGELFF
. TRBJ2-3 . TRBV5-5 TGTGCCAGCAGCTTGGGGGCCGTTACAGATACGCAGTATTTT CASSLGAVTDTQYF
. TRBJ1-2 . TRBV4-3 TGCGCCAGCAGCCAACAAACACGGGGGGGGTATGGTACTAACTATGGCTACACCTTC CASSQQTRGGYGTNYGYTF
TRBD1 TRBJ1-1 . TRBV5-1 TGCGCCAGCAGCTTCCCGGGACAGGGTACTGAAGCTTTCTTT CASSFPGQGTEAFF
. TRBJ1-1 . TRBV6-1 TGTGCCAGCAGTGTGGCCTTCACTGAAGCTTTCTTT CASSVAFTEAFF
. TRBJ2-7 few TRBV21-1 TGTGCCAGCAGCGCCCGACCCAGGGCTACCTACGAGCAGTACTTC CASSARPRATYEQYF
. TRBJ2-1 . TRBV5-4 TGTGCCAGCAGCTTTGAGGGTGGGATTGGGGGCGCTGAGCAGTTCTTC CASSFEGGIGGAEQFF
TRBD1 TRBJ1-6 . TRBV11-3 TGTGCCAGCAGCTGGGACAGAAATTCACCCCTCCACTTT CASSWDRNSPLHF
TRBD1 TRBJ2-5 . TRBV5-4 TGTGCCAGCAGCTTGGTTCACAGGGGGGTTTGGGAGACCCAGTACTTC CASSLVHRGVWETQYF
TRBD1 TRBJ2-1 . TRBV5-1 TGCGCCAGCAGCTTGCCGAGGGACAGCCACAGGGGGAATGAGCAGTTCTTC CASSLPRDSHRGNEQFF
. TRBJ2-2 . TRBV6-5 TGTGCCAGCAGTTGGGGCCGAAACGCCGGGGAGCTGTTTTTT CASSWGRNAGELFF
. TRBJ2-4 . TRBV12-5 TGTGCTAGTGGTTTGGAGCGGGCCCCGACTAAAAACATTCAGTACTTC CASGLERAPTKNIQYF
TRBD2 TRBJ2-6 . TRBV4-3 TGCGCCAGCAGCCAAGGGGTCGGGACTAGCGGGGTAGATGGGGCCAACGTCCTGACTTTC CASSQGVGTSGVDGANVLTF
. TRBJ1-4 . TRBV28 TGTGCCAGCAGTCTCACAGGGAGCCAAAATGAAAAACTGTTTTTT CASSLTGSQNEKLFF
TRBD2 TRBJ2-7 . TRBV5-1 TGCGCCAGCAGCTGGACTAGCGGGAGTCTCGACGAGCAGTACTTC CASSWTSGSLDEQYF
. TRBJ2-1 . TRBV28 TGTGCCAGCAGTTTCCGTGAAAACACCTACAATGAGCAGTTCTTC CASSFRENTYNEQFF
TRBD2 TRBJ2-1 . TRBV4-1 TGCGCCAGCAGCCAAGACCCCGGGACTAAGTTCTATGAGCAGTTCTTC CASSQDPGTKFYEQFF
TRBD1 TRBJ1-1 few TRBV29-1 TGCAGCGTCGGGACAGGGTGGGGAACTGAAGCTTTCTTT CSVGTGWGTEAFF
. TRBJ1-1 . TRBV19 TGTGCCAGTAGTATCCGGGACACTGAAGCTTTCTTT CASSIRDTEAFF
. TRBJ2-7 many TRBV19 TGTGCCAGTAGTAGCCGGTACGAGCAGTACTTC CASSSRYEQYF
. TRBJ1-5 . TRBV10-3 TGTGCCATCAGTGAATCTCAGGTGGACTATAGCAATCAGCCCCAGCATTTT CAISESQVDYSNQPQHF
TRBD2 TRBJ2-7 . TRBV23-1 TGCGCCAGCAGTCAATGTCCGCCTAGCGGGGGGGATAGCTCCTACGAGCAGTACTTC CASSQCPPSGGDSSYEQYF
. TRBJ1-2 . TRBV7-2 TGTGCCAGCAGCTTGTCAGGGGATTTCGGCTATGGCTACACCTTC CASSLSGDFGYGYTF
TRBD1 TRBJ2-7 . TRBV19 TGTGCCAGTAGCATCGGACAGGGCTACGAGCAGTACTTC CASSIGQGYEQYF
TRBD2 TRBJ2-2 . TRBV27 TGTGCCACCAGACTAGCGGGAGGGCCCACCGGGGAGCTGTTTTTT CATRLAGGPTGELFF
. TRBJ2-3 . TRBV5-4 TGTGCCAGCAGCTTGGACCGGGGGAGCACAGATACGCAGTATTTT CASSLDRGSTDTQYF
. TRBJ1-2 few TRBV19 TGTGCCAGTAGTATGGACAGTTATTCAGGCTACACCTTC CASSMDSYSGYTF
TRBD1 TRBJ2-5 . TRBV7-6 TGTGCCAGCAGCTTATACCTGGGACAGAAAGAGACCCAGTACTTC CASSLYLGQKETQYF
. TRBJ2-5 . TRBV5-1 TGCGCCAGCAGCTTGTACGGACATGGGGAGACCCAGTACTTC CASSLYGHGETQYF
TRBD1 TRBJ2-7 once TRBV19 TGTGCCAGTGGACCGGGACAGGCCTACGAGCAGTACTTC CASGPGQAYEQYF
. TRBJ2-7 . TRBV5-5 TGTGCCAGCAGCTTGGCCAGCGGAGGGTTCGAGCAGTACTTC CASSLASGGFEQYF
TRBD1 TRBJ1-5 . TRBV2 TGTGCCAGCAGTGAAAGTGGTACAGGGGTCCAACAGCCCCAGCATTTT CASSESGTGVQQPQHF
. TRBJ2-3 . TRBV19 TGTGCCAGTAGTATAGGGGTACAGGTAGATACGCAGTATTTT CASSIGVQVDTQYF
TRBD1 TRBJ2-6 once TRBV11-3 TGTGCCAGCAGCCACCGGGACAGGGGTGCTGGGGCCAACGTCCTGACTTTC CASSHRDRGAGANVLTF
. TRBJ1-5 few TRBV7-8 TGTGCCAGCAGTCCCCGGGAATCAGATCAGCCCCAGCATTTT CASSPRESDQPQHF
. TRBJ2-5 . TRBV5-1 TGCGCCAGCAGCTTGGCCGGACAGTACCAAGAGACCCAGTACTTC CASSLAGQYQETQYF
TRBD1 TRBJ2-1 . TRBV25-1 TGTGCCAGCAGTCCAGGGGGCCGCTCCTACAATGAGCAGTTCTTC CASSPGGRSYNEQFF
TRBD1 TRBJ2-7 few TRBV18 TGTGCCAGCTCCCTGCGGACAGGGGGCTCAACCTACGAGCAGTACTTC CASSLRTGGSTYEQYF
. TRBJ2-7 once TRBV7-8 TGTGCCAGCACCCCCCGGGTTAGCGGATACGAGCAGTACTTC CASTPRVSGYEQYF
TRBD1 TRBJ1-2 . TRBV19 TGTGCCAGTAGTACCCGACAGGGGGTGAACTATGGCTACACCTTC CASSTRQGVNYGYTF
. TRBJ2-7 . TRBV10-3 TGTGCCATCAGTGAGTCGGGCAGCTCCTACGAGCAGTACTTC CAISESGSSYEQYF
TRBD2 TRBJ2-1 . TRBV10-3 TGTGCCATCAGTGGGGTGGGAGGGAATGAGCAGTTCTTC CAISGVGGNEQFF
TRBD2 TRBJ2-2 once TRBV11-1 TGTGCCAGCAGACGGACTAGCGGGGGGGTCGGGGAGCTGTTTTTT CASRRTSGGVGELFF
. TRBJ2-7 few TRBV29-1 TGCAGCGTTGAGCAGGTTAATACCTACGAGCAGTACTTC CSVEQVNTYEQYF
. TRBJ2-3 . TRBV28 TGTGCCAGCAGTCCCGTCGGGGGTGCCCGCACAGATACGCAGTATTTT CASSPVGGARTDTQYF
TRBD1 TRBJ1-1 . TRBV16 TGTGCCAGCAGCCAATCGCGACAGGGTGACACTGAAGCTTTCTTT CASSQSRQGDTEAFF
. TRBJ1-1 . TRBV6-6 TGTGCCAGCATAGGCCTTCGCACGGGAGGAACTGAAGCTTTCTTT CASIGLRTGGTEAFF
. TRBJ1-1 . TRBV2 TGTGCCCGGCCCCGGGGGGGAAGGGTGGCGATGGCTGAAGCTTTCTTT CARPRGGRVAMAEAFF
TRBD1 TRBJ2-7 . TRBV7-2 TGTGCCAGCAGCTACGACAGGGCCGCGAAACAGTACTTC CASSYDRAAKQYF
. TRBJ1-3 . TRBV19 TGTGCCAGTAGCCCAGGGAGGACCTCTGGAAACACCATATATTTT CASSPGRTSGNTIYF
. TRBJ1-1 few TRBV6-5 TGTGCCAGCAGTCTCTCCCCTAACACTGAAGCTTTCTTT CASSLSPNTEAFF